Only one count was recorded for the clone carrying this T cell receptor beta chain. The CDR3 spans 17 residues. Germline V lookup: CDR1 KGHDR, CDR2 SFDVKD. V lost 1 base and J lost 2, with 15 bases in between. The data are from a study of blood T cell repertoires in COVID-19. For the study at large: Samples came from the United States, Italy and Spain, spanning acute and convalescent COVID-19. Sample material is recorded as cDNA or gDNA derived from T cells, B-cell-depleted T cells, or PBMCs.

In the original workflow: Reference gene primer amplification yielded estimated nucleated cell counts. The data were produced by immunoSEQ multiplex PCR, yet TCRdb's version contains in-frame clones alone and is incomplete. The V and J calls and clone size come from that table; D and trimming were worked out from the DNA. The repertoire consists of 290,000 or so clones, with around nine tenths occurring once and the leading ten covering about 1.2%. The gene calls are TRBV24-1 and TRBJ2-3; D not certain. The receptor was isolated from an older man with acute or convalescent COVID-19. The specimen sequenced was peripheral blood. The chain's CDR3 is CATSDFRTPLLTDTQYF. As DNA, the CDR3 is TGTGCCACCAGTGATTTCCGAACTCCTCTTCTCACAGATACGCAGTATTTT.